This T cell receptor beta chain is drawn from a study of cytomegalovirus exposure and HLA in healthy donors. General study findings and limits: Near-uniform donor sequencing depth was presumed by presence/absence analyses. In a later analysis, TCR beta V- and J-gene trimming showed a link to a missense DCLRE1C variant.

It was with 60 Vbeta and 13 Jbeta primers that the PCR ran. Using immunoSEQ multiplex PCR, the repertoire was profiled, and TCRdb retains in-frame clones only, with some absent. This table holds 170,000 or so clones, more than 70% found once. The CDR3 extends over 14 amino acids. Trimming at V came to 5 bases and at J to 7 bases, leaving 8 bases not matched to a gene. In germline, CDR1 is SEHNR, CDR2 FQNEAQ (reference sequence). A remark on this clone: The antigen remains undetermined.

The J gene is TRBJ2-1, the V gene TRBV7-9; 7 bases align to TRBD2. Sequences were obtained from PBMCs. The sequence came from a boy aged 2 to 9 in good health and CMV-seronegative. The CDR3 region is CASSARRGMNEQFF. Written as DNA, the CDR3 is TGTGCCAGCAGCGCGAGGCGGGGGATGAATGAGCAGTTCTTC. The full variable domain, its missing parts supplied by reference TRBV7-9 and TRBJ2-1, is DTGVSQNPRHKITKRGQNVTFRCDPISEHNRLYWYRQTLGQGPEFLTYFQNEAQLEKSRLLSDRFSAERPKGSFSTLEIQRTEQGDSAMYLCASSARRGMNEQFFGPGTRLTVL.